Each of the 10 T cell receptor beta chains below was sequenced from the same sample in a study of blood T cell repertoires in COVID-19 (dated by TCRdb to 2020 to 2022). The method behind the library was the immunoSEQ multiplex PCR assay. TCRdb obtained this table from immuneACCESS and retained in-frame rearrangements with V and J assigned. These tables miss some clones; where compared with another copy, unresolved V genes account for less than half of the shortfall, and the remainder is unexplained. For this sample there are under 200,000 clones; approximately 89% appear just once. Roughly 2.5% of the sample belongs to the ten largest clones. The sequencing input was peripheral blood. These receptors came from a man between 35 and 55 years old with active or convalescent COVID-19.

V gene TRBV7-9 combines with J gene TRBJ1-6; D unclear. Germline-derived CDR1 and CDR2 are SEHNR and FQNEAQ (reference sequence). The CDR3 length is 13 residues. V gave up 4 bases and J gave up 9 bases, with 10 bases separating them. CDR3 DNA sequence: TGTGCCAGCAGCTCCTTGGACTCTTCACCCCTCCACTTT. The encoded protein is CASSSLDSSPLHF.

This clone was seen only once. The chain combines TRBV3-1 (or the pseudogene TRBV3-2) with TRBJ1-6; maybe TRBD1 (5 bases). V dropped 7 bases and J dropped 7 bases, with 17 bases sitting between them. Germline V gene data show CDR1 as LGHDT and CDR2 as YNNKEL (reference sequence). This CDR3 has 15 amino acids. The CDR3 DNA is TGTGCCAGCAAATCGGGGGAAGAGATCAATTCACCCCTCCACTTT. It codes for CASKSGEEINSPLHF.

The rearrangement joins TRBV9 to TRBJ2-6; TRBD2 matches 8 bases. V lost 5 bases, J lost 0 bases, and 10 bases stayed unmatched. The CDR3 covers 18 residues. Germline CDR1 reads SGDLS; CDR2 reads YYNGEE. CDR3 sequence reads: CASSGEAGGPSGANVLTF. CDR3 coding DNA: TGTGCCAGCAGTGGGGAGGCGGGGGGCCCCTCTGGGGCCAACGTCCTGACTTTC. Together with reference TRBV9 and TRBJ2-6, the CDR3 gives the full variable domain: DSGVTQTPKHLITATGQRVTLRCSPRSGDLSVYWYQQSLDQGLQFLIQYYNGEERAKGNILERFSAQQFPDLHSELNLSSLELGDSALYFCASSGEAGGPSGANVLTFGAGSRLTVL.

V and J are TRBV7-9 and TRBJ1-4; D unclear. Trimming pared 2 bases from V and 8 bases from J, leaving 6 bases between. This CDR3 contains 12 residues. CDR1 is SEHNR and CDR2 is FQNEAQ in the germline V gene (reference sequence). DNA of the CDR3: TGTGCCAGCAGCTTATACGGGGAAAAACTGTTTTTT. Protein product: CASSLYGEKLFF.

The gene calls are TRBV28 and TRBJ1-6, with TRBD1 matching over 7 bases. Looked up from germline, CDR1 is MDHEN and CDR2 is SYDVKM. There are 16 residues in the CDR3. Losses at the gene ends were 0 bases for V and 7 bases for J; bases not matched to a gene: 6. CDR3 residues: CASSLWEDRLNSPLHF. CDR3 coding DNA: TGTGCCAGCAGTTTATGGGAGGACAGGCTAAATTCACCCCTCCACTTT.

The V call is TRBV20-1, the J call TRBJ1-2, with a tentative D call TRBD1 (5 bases). The CDR3 runs to 14 residues. Germline CDR1 and CDR2: DFQATT and SNEGSKA (reference sequence). The ends were cut back, 3 bases at V and 5 bases at J, with 16 bases in the middle. This chain's CDR3 is CSASQGTPGYGYTF. CDR3 bases: TGCAGTGCTAGTCAGGGCACACCTGGGTATGGCTACACCTTC.

The chain has TRBV27 and TRBJ2-7, with a weak D call TRBD1 (7 bases). This CDR3 contains 13 residues. The ends were cut back, 7 bases at V and 6 bases at J, with 16 bases in the middle. CDR1 is MNHEY and CDR2 is SMNVEV in the germline V gene (reference sequence). The CDR3 DNA sequence: TGTGCCAGCACCCCAGGGGGGCCCCCCGAGCAGTACTTC. The encoded protein is CASTPGGPPEQYF.

The chain is built from TRBV7-2 and TRBJ2-3; D call uncertain. From germline, CDR1 is SGHTA and CDR2 FQGNSA. Trimming stripped 0 bases from V and 2 bases from J, with 9 bases between. This CDR3 is built from 15 residues. The CDR3 sequence is CASSLAGGYTDTQYF. CDR3 bases: TGTGCCAGCAGCTTAGCCGGCGGCTACACAGATACGCAGTATTTT.

This sequence joins TRBV27 and TRBJ1-5, with 7 bases lining up with TRBD1. The junction had 7 bases not matched to a gene; V was cut back by 8 bases and J by 3 bases. This CDR3 spans 14 amino acids. Germline-derived CDR1 and CDR2 are MNHEY and SMNVEV (reference sequence). CDR3 nucleotides: TGTGCCAGCGGCTTGACAGGGACCAATCAGCCCCAGCATTTT. Protein product: CASGLTGTNQPQHF.

The chain carries TRBV30 and TRBJ1-1; the match to TRBD1 covers 9 bases. V trimming: 3 bases; J trimming: 3 bases; junction bases outside the gene matches: 11. Per germline, CDR1 GTSNPN and CDR2 SVGIG (reference sequence). This CDR3 comprises 16 residues. Here the CDR3 reads CAWSLWGTGRDTEAFF. For the CDR3, the DNA is TGTGCCTGGAGCCTCTGGGGGACAGGGAGGGACACTGAAGCTTTCTTT.